The sequence of this T cell receptor (beta chain) was determined in a study of human thymus T cells. Thymic material originated from resections removed in the course of corrective heart surgery. Whole-study results and caveats: Related research has reported that thymic repertoires overlap highly among unrelated individuals. Across thymic and blood repertoires, the usage of V and J genes appeared to be biased.

Assay used: immunoSEQ multiplex PCR; TCRdb lists only in-frame clones, some missing. The sample consists of roughly 120,000 clones, just under 95% of them appearing once. In regard to this clone: Its antigen is unidentified.

Sequencing used thymus tissue. The sequence was obtained from a boy under three years old with a congenital heart defect but otherwise immunologically healthy.

The CDR3 coding sequence is TGTGCCAGCAGTTCGGCCCGACGATCCTTCACAGATACGCAGTATTTT. Protein sequence: CASSSARRSFTDTQYF. This sequence joins TRBV28 and TRBJ2-3; D is uncertain. From germline, CDR1 is MDHEN and CDR2 SYDVKM. The CDR3 spans 16 residues. V was clipped by 4 bases and J by 2 bases, with 16 bases between them. The full variable domain, in which reference TRBV28 and TRBJ2-3 provide the parts outside the CDR3, is DVKVTQSSRYLVKRTGEKVFLECVQDMDHENMFWYRQDPGLGLRLIYFSYDVKMKEKGDIPEGYSVSREKKERFSLILESASTNQTSMYLCASSSARRSFTDTQYFGPGTRLTVL.